These T cell receptor beta chains were read from a single sample in a study of T cell changes during pregnancy in multiple sclerosis. TCRdb's copy holds only in-frame clones and misses some; the assay was immunoSEQ multiplex PCR. The sample holds tens of thousands of clones, around 90% seen once. This specimen was peripheral blood, taken in the first trimester of pregnancy. The receptors stem from a female donor in good health, enrolled as a control in a pregnancy study. Each CDR3 is given with its conserved first and last residue. D genes are given only for firm matches. Size is omitted from some rows. Given values are once, few, many or a class for expanded clones.

clone_size | j_call | v_call | d_call | cdr3_nt | cdr3_aa
NA | TRBJ2-1 | TRBV5-1 | TRBD2 | TGCGCCAGCAGCTTGGTACCCGGCGGCAGCGGGAACAATGAGCAGTTCTTC | CASSLVPGGSGNNEQFF
NA | TRBJ2-2 | TRBV7-9 | TRBD1 | TGTGCCAGCAGCCTCCCCGGGACAGGGAACACCGGGGAGCTGTTTTTT | CASSLPGTGNTGELFF
NA | TRBJ2-7 | TRBV5-4 | NA | TGTGCCAGCAGCCCGGGGGCTAGCGGATCCTACGAGCAGTACTTC | CASSPGASGSYEQYF
NA | TRBJ1-5 | TRBV28 | TRBD1 | TGTGCCAGCTCTCGGACAGGGGGTTATACTTACGACTATAGCAATCAGCCCCAGCATTTT | CASSRTGGYTYDYSNQPQHF
NA | TRBJ1-1 | TRBV6-6 | NA | TGTGCCAGCAGTTACCGGGAGATGAACACTGAAGCTTTCTTT | CASSYREMNTEAFF
NA | TRBJ2-3 | TRBV5-1 | NA | TGCGCCAGCAGCTTGATGGGGGCGGGCACAGATACGCAGTATTTT | CASSLMGAGTDTQYF
NA | TRBJ1-5 | TRBV10-3 | TRBD1 | TGTGCCATCAGTGAAACAGGGGATAGCAATCAGCCCCAGCATTTT | CAISETGDSNQPQHF
NA | TRBJ2-6 | TRBV19 | NA | TGTGCCAGTTCCCGTTATATCTCTGGGGCCAACGTCCTGACTTTC | CASSRYISGANVLTF
NA | TRBJ1-2 | TRBV28 | TRBD1 | TGTGCCAGTGTAGGGACAGGACTCCACTATGGCTACACCTTC | CASVGTGLHYGYTF
NA | TRBJ1-2 | TRBV6-5 | NA | TGTGCCAGCAGTTACGACTCGACAGGATCTGGCTACACCTTC | CASSYDSTGSGYTF
NA | TRBJ2-1 | TRBV5-1 | TRBD1 | TGCGCCAGCAGCCTCACAATTTCCGGGACAGGGGGGTTGGATGAGCAGTTCTTC | CASSLTISGTGGLDEQFF
NA | TRBJ2-1 | TRBV4-1 | NA | TGCGCCAGCAGCCAAGAGTCCCAGCGGGTCTACAATGAGCAGTTCTTC | CASSQESQRVYNEQFF
NA | TRBJ2-3 | TRBV9 | TRBD2 | TGTGCCAGCAGCGTTACTAGCGGATCCACAGATACGCAGTATTTT | CASSVTSGSTDTQYF
NA | TRBJ1-5 | TRBV5-6 | NA | TGTGCCAGCAGCTTGGGGCCGCGGAGCAATCAGCCCCAGCATTTT | CASSLGPRSNQPQHF
NA | TRBJ2-7 | TRBV7-9 | TRBD1 | TGTGCCAGCAGCGTGGGACAGGGGGTCTCCTACGAGCAGTACTTC | CASSVGQGVSYEQYF
once | TRBJ2-3 | TRBV6-5 | NA | TGTGCCAGCAAGGCGGGGGCGCGGGATACGCAGTATTTT | CASKAGARDTQYF
once | TRBJ1-1 | TRBV28 | NA | TGTGCCAGCAGTCTATTCAGGGGCCTGAACACTGAAGCTTTCTTT | CASSLFRGLNTEAFF